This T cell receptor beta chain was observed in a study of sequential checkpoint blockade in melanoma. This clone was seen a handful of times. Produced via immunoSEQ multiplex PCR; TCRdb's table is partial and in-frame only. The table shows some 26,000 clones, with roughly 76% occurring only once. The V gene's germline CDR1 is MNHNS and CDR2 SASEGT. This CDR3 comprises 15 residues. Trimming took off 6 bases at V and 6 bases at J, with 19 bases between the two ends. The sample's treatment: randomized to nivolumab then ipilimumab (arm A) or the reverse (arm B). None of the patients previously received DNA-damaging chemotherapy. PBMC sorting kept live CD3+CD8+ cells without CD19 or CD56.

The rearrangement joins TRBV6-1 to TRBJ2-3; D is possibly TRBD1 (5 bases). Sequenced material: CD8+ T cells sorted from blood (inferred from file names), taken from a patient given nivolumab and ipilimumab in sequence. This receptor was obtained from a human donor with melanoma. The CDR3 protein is CASSDSKGIVDTQYF. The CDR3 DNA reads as TGTGCCAGCAGCGATTCCAAGGGGATTGTGGATACGCAGTATTTT.